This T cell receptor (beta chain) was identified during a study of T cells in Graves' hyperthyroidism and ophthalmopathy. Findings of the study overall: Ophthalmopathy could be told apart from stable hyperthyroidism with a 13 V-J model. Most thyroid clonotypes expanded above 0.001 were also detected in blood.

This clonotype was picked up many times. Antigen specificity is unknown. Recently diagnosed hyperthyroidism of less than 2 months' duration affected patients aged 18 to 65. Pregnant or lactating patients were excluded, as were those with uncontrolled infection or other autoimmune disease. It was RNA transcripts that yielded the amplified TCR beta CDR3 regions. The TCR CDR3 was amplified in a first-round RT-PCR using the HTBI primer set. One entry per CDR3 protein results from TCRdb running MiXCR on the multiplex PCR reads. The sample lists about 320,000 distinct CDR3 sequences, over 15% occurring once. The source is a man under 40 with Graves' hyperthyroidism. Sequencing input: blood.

CDR3 amino acids: CASSLGTSGTDTQYF. The CDR3 DNA reads TGTGCCAGCAGCTTAGGGACTAGCGGCACAGATACGCAGTATTTT. The chain employs TRBV7-3 and TRBJ2-3; 10 bases agree with TRBD2. J gave up 1 base and V 2 bases, and 0 bases lay outside the gene matches. Germline loops: CDR1 SGHTA, CDR2 FQGTGA. The length of the CDR3 is 15 residues. Full variable domain (outside the CDR3, taken from reference TRBV7-3 and TRBJ2-3): GAGVSQTPSNKVTEKGKYVELRCDPISGHTALYWYRQSLGQGPEFLIYFQGTGAADDSGLPNDRFFAVRPEGSVSTLKIQRTERGDSAVYLCASSLGTSGTDTQYFGPGTRLTVL.